These 27 T cell receptor beta chains were sequenced from one sample in a study of blood T cell repertoires in COVID-19. Produced via immunoSEQ multiplex PCR; TCRdb's table is partial and in-frame only. There are around 460,000 clones in the sample; around nine tenths occur only once, and around 0.92% lies in the top ten. The sample taken for sequencing was peripheral blood. The source is a man aged 18-30 years with COVID-19, enrolled during active disease.

The chain recombines TRBV5-4 with TRBJ1-2; D may be TRBD1 (5 bases). The V end was cut by 0 bases, the J end by 2 bases, with 17 bases between. The length of the CDR3 is 17 residues. Germline V gives CDR1 SGHNT, CDR2 YYREEE (reference sequence). This CDR3 reads CASSLGGPGQQNYGYTF. The CDR3 region has the DNA TGTGCCAGCAGCTTGGGCGGTCCAGGACAACAAAACTATGGCTACACCTTC.

The chain links TRBV5-6 to TRBJ2-2; TRBD1 agrees at 9 bases. The CDR3 runs 18 residues. With V trimmed by 5 bases and J by 4 bases, 15 bases remained unmatched. Germline CDR1 is SGHDT and CDR2 is YYEEEE. The CDR3: CASSTTRSGQGFTGELFF. For the CDR3, the DNA is TGTGCCAGCAGTACGACTAGATCCGGACAGGGGTTCACCGGGGAGCTGTTTTTT. Filled out from reference TRBV5-6 and TRBJ2-2, the complete variable domain reads DAGVTQSPTHLIKTRGQQVTLRCSPKSGHDTVSWYQQALGQGPQFIFQYYEEEERQRGNFPDRFSGHQFPNYSSELNVNALLLGDSALYLCASSTTRSGQGFTGELFFGEGSRLTVL.

V usage is TRBV7-9 and J usage is TRBJ2-1; 16 positions match TRBD2. This CDR3 region has 15 residues. Losses at the gene ends were 8 bases for V and 8 bases for J; bases not matched to a gene: 6. CDR1 is SEHNR, CDR2 FQNEAQ, per germline (reference sequence). In DNA, the CDR3 is TGTGCCAGCTTGGGACTAGCGGGGGGGCCGGATGAGCAGTTCTTC. It is translated as CASLGLAGGPDEQFF. Variable domain in full (rest from reference TRBV7-9 and TRBJ2-1): DTGVSQNPRHKITKRGQNVTFRCDPISEHNRLYWYRQTLGQGPEFLTYFQNEAQLEKSRLLSDRFSAERPKGSFSTLEIQRTEQGDSAMYLCASLGLAGGPDEQFFGPGTRLTVL.

This clone was picked up one time. J is TRBJ1-1 and V is TRBV5-4; unclear D gene. There are 13 residues in the CDR3. Per germline, CDR1 SGHNT and CDR2 YYREEE (reference sequence). V was shortened by 3 bases and J by 1 base, with 7 bases between the two germline ends. The CDR3 is CASSYQENTEAFF. The CDR3 region has the DNA TGTGCCAGCAGCTATCAGGAGAACACTGAAGCTTTCTTT.

The chain carries TRBV15 and TRBJ2-1; D unclear. Trimming took 0 bases from V and 0 from J, leaving 12 bases between them. There are 17 residues in the CDR3. Germline-derived CDR1 and CDR2 are LNHNV and YYDKDF (reference sequence). CDR3 nucleotides: TGTGCCACCAGCAGAGAGGCAGGCCTAAGCTCCTACAATGAGCAGTTCTTC. It is translated as CATSREAGLSSYNEQFF.

The V gene is TRBV27, the J gene TRBJ2-1, with TRBD1 as a possible D gene (5 bases). Germline CDR1 and CDR2: MNHEY and SMNVEV (reference sequence). V was clipped by 3 bases and J by 7 bases, with 10 bases between them. The CDR3 sequence is 13 residues long. CDR3 coding DNA: TGTGCCAGCAGTTTTGGGGCTAGTAATGAGCAGTTCTTC. Residues: CASSFGASNEQFF.

This clone has just one count. Other DNA sequences in this sample translate to the same CDR3. The chain uses TRBV5-1 and TRBJ2-7; D ambiguous. V gave up 1 base and J gave up 3 bases, with 5 bases separating them. CDR1 is SGHRS and CDR2 is YFSETQ in the germline V gene. This CDR3 region has 12 residues. The CDR3 region is CASSLSSYEQYF. The CDR3 nucleotides read TGCGCCAGCAGCTTGTCCAGCTACGAGCAGTACTTC.

The chain uses TRBV7-9 and TRBJ2-5; weak D call: TRBD1 (6 bases). Germline loops: CDR1 SEHNR, CDR2 FQNEAQ (reference sequence). V shed 2 bases and J shed 0 bases, with 10 bases lying between them. The CDR3 consists of 15 residues. As DNA, the CDR3 is TGTGCCAGCAGCTTACAGGGGTGGAACCAAGAGACCCAGTACTTC. It specifies CASSLQGWNQETQYF.

The chain is built from TRBV20-1 and TRBJ1-2, with 7 bases aligning to TRBD1. Per germline, CDR1 DFQATT and CDR2 SNEGSKA (reference sequence). The CDR3 runs 11 residues. CDR3 sequence reads: CRATTGDRGTF. The CDR3 region has the DNA TGCAGGGCCACGACTGGGGACAGAGGAACCTTC.

This chain links TRBV18 with TRBJ1-3; possibly TRBD1 for D (5 bases). V was shortened by 3 bases and J by 1 base, with 10 bases between the two germline ends. Germline V gene lookup returns CDR1 KGHSH and CDR2 LQKENI. The CDR3 runs to 15 residues. The CDR3 nucleotides read TGTGCCAGCTCACCCGGACAATCTTCTGGAAACACCATATATTTT. Protein sequence: CASSPGQSSGNTIYF.

The chain couples TRBV19 to TRBJ1-2; D is ambiguous. V lost 7 bases and J 0 bases, leaving 24 bases between the germline ends. This CDR3 spans 18 amino acids. Germline values: CDR1 LNHDA, CDR2 SQIVND (reference sequence). The CDR3 nucleotides are TGTGCCAGTACCCCCGTCCCCCCTTTGGGCTTAACTAACTATGGCTACACCTTC. Its protein is CASTPVPPLGLTNYGYTF.

This rearrangement joins TRBV28 to TRBJ1-2, with 7 bases aligning to TRBD1. Germline trimming cut 2 bases from V and 5 bases from J; bases unmatched to any gene: 29. CDR3 length equals 22 residues. In germline, CDR1 is MDHEN, CDR2 SYDVKM. The CDR3 region is CASSLRRQGAFLGDSTLYGYTF. CDR3 sequence (DNA): TGTGCCAGCAGTTTAAGAAGACAGGGTGCGTTTTTAGGTGATTCCACACTATATGGCTACACCTTC.

The CDR3 reads CASSVEDSGRADTQYF. CDR3 sequence (DNA): TGTGCCAGCAGCGTTGAGGATAGCGGGAGGGCAGATACGCAGTATTTT. This rearrangement joins TRBV9 to TRBJ2-3; 11 bases match TRBD2. V trimming: 2 bases; J trimming: 4 bases; junction bases outside the gene matches: 6. Germline V CDR1 and CDR2: SGDLS, YYNGEE. The CDR3 has 16 amino acids.

J is TRBJ2-7 and V is TRBV18; TRBD1 matches 8 bases. CDR3 size: 13 residues. The V segment lost 3 bases and the J segment 6 bases; nucleotides outside the gene matches: 4. Germline CDR1 and CDR2: KGHSH and LQKENI. This CDR3 is CASSPDRAGEQYF. The CDR3 nucleotides read TGTGCCAGCTCACCGGACAGGGCCGGCGAGCAGTACTTC.

The rearrangement joins TRBV5-5 to TRBJ2-4; 10 bases match TRBD2. After removal of 0 bases from V and 3 bases from J, the junction contained 6 bases not matched to a gene. This CDR3 region has 17 residues. Germline V CDR1 and CDR2: SGHKS, YYEKEE (reference sequence). The CDR3 region has the DNA TGTGCCAGCAGCTTGGCTACACTAGCGGGGAGCAAAAACATTCAGTACTTC. Protein: CASSLATLAGSKNIQYF. The variable domain in full, with the rest retrieved from reference TRBV5-5 and TRBJ2-4, is DAGVTQSPTHLIKTRGQQVTLRCSPISGHKSVSWYQQVLGQGPQFIFQYYEKEERGRGNFPDRFSARQFPNYSSELNVNALLLGDSALYLCASSLATLAGSKNIQYFGAGTRLSVL.

The chain couples TRBV6-5 to TRBJ2-7; 9 bases match TRBD1. CDR1 and CDR2 from the germline V gene are MNHEY and SVGAGI. The CDR3 runs 14 residues. V lost 6 bases to trimming and J lost 3 bases; unmatched junction nucleotides: 6. This CDR3 is CASSFTGGRYEQYF. The CDR3 DNA follows: TGTGCCAGCAGCTTCACAGGGGGCCGCTACGAGCAGTACTTC.

The V and J genes are TRBV6-5 and TRBJ1-5; D perhaps matches TRBD1 (6 bases). The V and J ends lost 6 bases and 5 bases respectively, with 17 bases between them. Looked up from germline, CDR1 is MNHEY and CDR2 is SVGAGI. This CDR3 contains 15 residues. CDR3 sequence reads: CASSSRGTRDQPQHF. The CDR3, as DNA: TGTGCCAGCAGCTCCCGAGGGACAAGGGATCAGCCCCAGCATTTT.

This clone was seen once. The same CDR3 can be traced to other DNA sequences in this sample. The rearrangement links TRBV3-1 (or the pseudogene TRBV3-2) to TRBJ1-5; D unresolved. There are 14 residues in the CDR3. Looked up from germline, CDR1 is LGHDT and CDR2 is YNNKEL (reference sequence). V lost 1 base, J lost 2 bases, and 6 bases lay in between. The CDR3: CASSQGGGNQPQHF. The CDR3 bases are TGTGCCAGCAGCCAAGGAGGCGGCAATCAGCCCCAGCATTTT.

The gene calls are TRBV27 and TRBJ2-7, with a possible D match to TRBD1 (6 bases). V was cut by 5 bases and J by 3 bases, with 17 bases left in between. Germline CDR1 and CDR2: MNHEY and SMNVEV (reference sequence). CDR3 size: 15 residues. CDR3 loop: CASSPPPGHLYEQYF. CDR3 coding DNA: TGTGCCAGCAGTCCACCGCCGGGACACCTCTACGAGCAGTACTTC.

The rearrangement uses TRBV2 and TRBJ2-2, with 8 positions matching TRBD2. The CDR3 is 14 amino acids. The germline gives CDR1 SNHLY, CDR2 FYNNEI. With 6 bases clipped from V and 7 bases from J, the junction kept 7 bases outside the gene matches. The CDR3 protein is CASRGGLDVGELFF. The CDR3, as DNA: TGTGCCAGCAGGGGGGGACTAGATGTCGGGGAGCTGTTTTTT.

On this clone: A junction boundary mismatches the germline segment, possibly from a read error. DNA of the CDR3: TGTGCCAGCAGCCTAGCGGGAGGAGAGACCCAGTACTTC. The encoded protein is CASSLAGGETQYF. The chain has TRBV11-1 and TRBJ2-5; 11 bases agree with TRBD2. The germline gives CDR1 SGHAT, CDR2 FQDESV (reference sequence). The CDR3 consists of 13 residues.

The rearrangement uses TRBV7-8 and TRBJ1-2; D perhaps matches TRBD1 (5 bases). This CDR3 is built from 14 residues. The V end lost 1 base, the J end lost 4 bases, and 10 bases lay between the germline ends. Germline V CDR1 and CDR2: SGHVS, FQNEAQ. DNA for the CDR3: TGTGCCAGCAGCTTAGACAGGCTGGGCTATGGCTACACCTTC. Amino acid sequence: CASSLDRLGYGYTF.

The genes are TRBV14 and TRBJ2-2, with a possible D match to TRBD2 (6 bases). The germline CDR1 and CDR2 sequences are SGHDN and FVKESK. The ends were cut back, 7 bases at V and 5 bases at J, with 11 bases in the middle. CDR3 length: 13 amino acids. The CDR3 nucleotides are TGTGCCAGCAAGGAGGGATGGACCGGGGAGCTGTTTTTT. It codes for CASKEGWTGELFF.

V is TRBV5-1 and J is TRBJ2-3; possibly TRBD2 for D (5 bases). Germline CDR1 and CDR2: SGHRS and YFSETQ. The V gene lost 4 bases and the J gene lost 0 bases, with 15 bases spanning the gap. The CDR3 is 16 residues long. The CDR3 DNA follows: TGCGCCAGCAGCAACACCGGACTGTCGAGCACAGATACGCAGTATTTT. Translating it yields CASSNTGLSSTDTQYF. The full variable domain, in which reference TRBV5-1 and TRBJ2-3 provide the parts outside the CDR3, is KAGVTQTPRYLIKTRGQQVTLSCSPISGHRSVSWYQQTPGQGLQFLFEYFSETQRNKGNFPGRFSGRQFSNSRSEMNVSTLELGDSALYLCASSNTGLSSTDTQYFGPGTRLTVL.

The chain joins TRBV6-6 to TRBJ2-1; 8 nucleotides align to TRBD2. This CDR3 contains 16 residues. V lost 3 bases to trimming and J lost 8 bases; unmatched junction nucleotides: 12. CDR1 is MNHNY and CDR2 is SVGAGI in the germline V gene (reference sequence). The CDR3 bases are TGTGCCAGCAGTTATCCCTACGGGAGGGGGTCAGATGAGCAGTTCTTC. Amino acids: CASSYPYGRGSDEQFF.

The chain carries TRBV27 and TRBJ2-1; D unresolved. The CDR3 contains 15 residues. Germline-derived CDR1 and CDR2 are MNHEY and SMNVEV (reference sequence). V was trimmed by 3 bases and J by 9 bases, leaving 18 bases between them. Here the CDR3 reads CASSLAVSLLREQFF. The CDR3 coding sequence is TGTGCCAGCAGTTTGGCGGTGTCGCTTCTCCGTGAGCAGTTCTTC.

The gene calls are TRBV6-1 and TRBJ2-7; D perhaps matches TRBD2 (6 bases). The V and J ends lost 3 bases and 2 bases respectively, with 11 bases between them. Germline assignment: CDR1 MNHNS and CDR2 SASEGT. The CDR3 runs to 14 residues. CDR3 coding DNA: TGTGCCAGCAGTGAGCGGGACGAAGCCTACGAGCAGTACTTC. It yields the protein CASSERDEAYEQYF.